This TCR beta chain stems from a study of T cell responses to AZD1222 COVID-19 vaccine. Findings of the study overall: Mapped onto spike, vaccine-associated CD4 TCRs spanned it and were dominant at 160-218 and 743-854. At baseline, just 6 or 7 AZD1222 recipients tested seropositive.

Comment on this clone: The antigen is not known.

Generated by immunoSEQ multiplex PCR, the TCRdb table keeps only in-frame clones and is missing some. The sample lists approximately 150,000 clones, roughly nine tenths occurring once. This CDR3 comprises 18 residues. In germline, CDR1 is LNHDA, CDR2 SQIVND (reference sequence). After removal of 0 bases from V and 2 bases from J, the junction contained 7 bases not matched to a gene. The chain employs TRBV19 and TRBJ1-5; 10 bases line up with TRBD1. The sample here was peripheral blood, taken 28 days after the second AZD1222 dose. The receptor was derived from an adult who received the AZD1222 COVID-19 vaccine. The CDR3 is CASSIDVPGTGGNQPQHF. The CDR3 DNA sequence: TGTGCCAGTAGTATAGACGTACCCGGGACAGGGGGCAATCAGCCCCAGCATTTT.